The 11 T cell receptor beta chains listed next were all sequenced from one sample in a study of T cell repertoires in cytomegalovirus infection. One entry per CDR3 protein, called by TCRdb with MiXCR from the reads. Among 250,000 or so distinct CDR3 sequences listed, approximately 15% were seen once. The specimen sequenced was CD8+ T cells from PBMCs. These TCRs come from a human donor in good health (CMV status not recorded). Some clones in this sample may be carry-over from other donors' samples.

Ten or more counts support this clonotype. This rearrangement joins TRBV7-2 to TRBJ1-5, with 7 nucleotides matching TRBD1. Germline V lookup: CDR1 SGHTA, CDR2 FQGNSA. V lost 6 bases, J lost 2 bases, and 7 bases stayed unmatched. The CDR3 contains 15 residues. CDR3 in DNA: TGTGCCAGCAGTTCGGACAGGAGGGGCAATCAGCCCCAGCATTTT. Amino acid sequence: CASSSDRRGNQPQHF.

This clonotype was found a few times. V and J are TRBV28 and TRBJ2-4; TRBD1 might be the D (5 bases). The germline V gene encodes CDR1 MDHEN and CDR2 SYDVKM. V dropped 1 base and J dropped 4 bases, with 8 bases sitting between them. The CDR3 is 14 amino acids. The DNA of the CDR3 is TGTGCCAGCAGTTTATTGGCAGGGAAAAACATTCAGTACTTC. Translation gives CASSLLAGKNIQYF.

The J gene is TRBJ2-7, the V gene TRBV6-2 or TRBV6-3; D is possibly TRBD1 (6 bases). The CDR3 is made up of 13 amino acids. Trimming removed 7 bases from V and 1 base from J, with 11 bases in between. CDR1 is MNHEY, CDR2 SVGEGT, per germline. This CDR3 reads CASIPTGSYEQYF. CDR3 nucleotides: TGTGCCAGCATTCCCACAGGGTCCTACGAGCAGTACTTC.

The table lists this clonotype with many counts. The V call is TRBV2, the J call TRBJ1-6; no clear D gene. Germline V lookup: CDR1 SNHLY, CDR2 FYNNEI. Trimming cost V 5 bases and J 0 bases, with 11 bases left between them. The CDR3 consists of 16 residues. The CDR3 is CASSFTASSYNSPLHF. Written as DNA, the CDR3 is TGTGCCAGCAGTTTCACAGCCAGCTCCTATAATTCACCCCTCCACTTT.

At least ten counts were recorded for this clonotype. J is TRBJ2-5 and V is TRBV7-6, with TRBD2 as a possible D gene (6 bases). In germline, CDR1 is SGHVS, CDR2 FNYEAQ. V was cut by 8 bases and J by 2 bases, with 21 bases left in between. The CDR3 covers 16 residues. CDR3 nucleotides: TGTGCCAGCGCGGCGGCTAGGCGGGGAGCTCAAGAGACCCAGTACTTC. Protein sequence: CASAAARRGAQETQYF.

This clonotype occurred many times. J is TRBJ1-2 and V is TRBV7-2, with D possibly matching TRBD1 (6 bases). Deletions cut 1 base from V and 2 bases from J, with 8 bases between. The CDR3 has 14 residues. Per the germline V gene, CDR1 is SGHTA and CDR2 is FQGNSA. The CDR3 DNA sequence: TGTGCCAGCAGCTTAGACAGGGCCAACTATGGCTACACCTTC. Protein sequence: CASSLDRANYGYTF.

The gene calls are TRBV12-3 or TRBV12-4 and TRBJ1-5, with D hard to call. There are 17 residues in the CDR3. The V end lost 3 bases, the J end lost 8 bases, and 23 bases lay between the germline ends. CDR3 loop: CASSFLTDGHVSEPQHF. The CDR3 bases are TGTGCCAGCAGTTTCTTAACAGACGGTCACGTATCAGAGCCCCAGCATTTT.

The chain has TRBV7-2 and TRBJ2-1; 9 bases match TRBD2. V was pared by 3 bases and J by 2 bases, with 8 bases of the junction left unmatched. The CDR3 loop spans 17 amino acids. Germline CDR1 is SGHTA and CDR2 is FQGNSA. This CDR3 is CASSLIHSGRAYNEQFF. The CDR3 bases are TGTGCCAGCAGCTTGATCCATAGCGGGAGAGCCTACAATGAGCAGTTCTTC.

This chain joins TRBV20-1 and TRBJ2-3; D perhaps matches TRBD1 (6 bases). The germline V gene has CDR1 DFQATT and CDR2 SNEGSKA (reference sequence). Trimming stripped 0 bases from V and 0 bases from J, with 10 bases between. The length of the CDR3 is 15 residues. CDR3 loop: CSARDLGASTDTQYF. CDR3 nucleotide sequence: TGCAGTGCTAGAGATTTGGGGGCTAGCACAGATACGCAGTATTTT.

The chain combines TRBV5-4 with TRBJ1-2; D perhaps matches TRBD1 (6 bases). This CDR3 is built from 15 residues. CDR1 is SGHNT, CDR2 YYREEE, per germline (reference sequence). V was cut by 7 bases and J by 3 bases, with 19 bases left in between. The CDR3 bases are TGTGCCAGCCGCCGACAGGAAAGGGATGACTATGGCTACACCTTC. Translation: CASRRQERDDYGYTF.

This clonotype showed up just a few times. An end of the junction differs from the germline gene, which may be a read error. The gene calls are TRBV5-5 and TRBJ2-3; D tentatively fits TRBD1 or TRBD2 (5 bases each). This CDR3 contains 15 residues. CDR1 is SGHKS, CDR2 YYEKEE, per germline (reference sequence). The DNA for the CDR3 is TGTGCCAGCAGTTTGGAGGAAAGGGGTTCGGATACGCAGTATTTT. Translating gives CASSLEERGSDTQYF.